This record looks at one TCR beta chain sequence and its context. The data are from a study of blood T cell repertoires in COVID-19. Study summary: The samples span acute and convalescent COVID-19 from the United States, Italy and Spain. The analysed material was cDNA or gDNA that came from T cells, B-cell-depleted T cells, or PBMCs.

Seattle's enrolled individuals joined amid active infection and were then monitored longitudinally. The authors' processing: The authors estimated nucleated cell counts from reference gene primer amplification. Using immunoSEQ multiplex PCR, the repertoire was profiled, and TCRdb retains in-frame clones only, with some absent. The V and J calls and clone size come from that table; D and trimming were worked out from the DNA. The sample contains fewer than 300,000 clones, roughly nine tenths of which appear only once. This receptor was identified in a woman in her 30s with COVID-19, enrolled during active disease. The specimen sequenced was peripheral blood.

The chain's CDR3 is CASSLEQGLGYTF. CDR3 sequence (DNA): TGCGCCAGCAGCTTGGAACAGGGTCTTGGCTACACCTTC. The rearrangement links TRBV5-1 to TRBJ1-2; TRBD1 is a possible D gene (6 bases). CDR3 size: 13 residues. V gave up 0 bases and J gave up 7 bases, with 10 bases separating them. Per the germline V gene, CDR1 is SGHRS and CDR2 is YFSETQ. The complete variable domain, with remaining parts taken from reference TRBV5-1 and TRBJ1-2, reads KAGVTQTPRYLIKTRGQQVTLSCSPISGHRSVSWYQQTPGQGLQFLFEYFSETQRNKGNFPGRFSGRQFSNSRSEMNVSTLELGDSALYLCASSLEQGLGYTFGSGTRLTVV.